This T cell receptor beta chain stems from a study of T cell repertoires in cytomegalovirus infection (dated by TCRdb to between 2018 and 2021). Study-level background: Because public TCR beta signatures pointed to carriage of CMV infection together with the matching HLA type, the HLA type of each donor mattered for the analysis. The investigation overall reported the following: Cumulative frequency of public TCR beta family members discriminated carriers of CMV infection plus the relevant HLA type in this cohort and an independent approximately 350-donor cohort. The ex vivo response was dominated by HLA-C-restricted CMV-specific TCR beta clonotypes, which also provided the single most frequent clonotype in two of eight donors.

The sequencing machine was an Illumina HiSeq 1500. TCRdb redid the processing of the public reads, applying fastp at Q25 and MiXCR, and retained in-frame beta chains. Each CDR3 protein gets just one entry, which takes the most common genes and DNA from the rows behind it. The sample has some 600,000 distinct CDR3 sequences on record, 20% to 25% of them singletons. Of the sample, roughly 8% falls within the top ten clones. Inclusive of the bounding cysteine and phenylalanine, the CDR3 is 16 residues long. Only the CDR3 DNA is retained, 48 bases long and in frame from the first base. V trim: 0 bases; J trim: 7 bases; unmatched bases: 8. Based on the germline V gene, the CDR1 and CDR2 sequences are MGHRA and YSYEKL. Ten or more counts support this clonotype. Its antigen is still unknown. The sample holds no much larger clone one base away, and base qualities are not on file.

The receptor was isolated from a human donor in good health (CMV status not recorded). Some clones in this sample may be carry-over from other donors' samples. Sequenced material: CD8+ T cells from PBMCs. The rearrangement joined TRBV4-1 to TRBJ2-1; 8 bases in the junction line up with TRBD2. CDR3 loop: CASSQEGTGGRNEQFF. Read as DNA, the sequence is TGCGCCAGCAGCCAAGAAGGAACGGGGGGGAGAAATGAGCAGTTCTTC.